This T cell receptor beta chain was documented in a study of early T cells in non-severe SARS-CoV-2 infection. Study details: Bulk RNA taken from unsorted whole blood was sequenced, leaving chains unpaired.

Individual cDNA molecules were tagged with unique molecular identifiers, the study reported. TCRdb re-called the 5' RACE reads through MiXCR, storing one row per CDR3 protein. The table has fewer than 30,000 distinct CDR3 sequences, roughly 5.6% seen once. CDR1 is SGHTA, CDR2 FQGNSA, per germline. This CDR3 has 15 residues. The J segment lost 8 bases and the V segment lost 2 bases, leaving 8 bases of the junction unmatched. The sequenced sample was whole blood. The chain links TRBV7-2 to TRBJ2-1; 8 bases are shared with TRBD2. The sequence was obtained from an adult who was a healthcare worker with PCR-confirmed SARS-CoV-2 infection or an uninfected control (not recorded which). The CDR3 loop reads CASSLMGLVKDEQFF. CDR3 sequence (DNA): TGTGCCAGCAGCTTAATGGGACTAGTTAAGGATGAGCAGTTCTTC. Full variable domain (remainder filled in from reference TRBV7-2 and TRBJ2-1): GAGVSQSPSNKVTEKGKDVELRCDPISGHTALYWYRQSLGQGLEFLIYFQGNSAPDKSGLPSDRFSAERTGGSVSTLTIQRTQQEDSAVYLCASSLMGLVKDEQFFGPGTRLTVL.